Sequencing of this TCR beta chain was carried out in a study of blood T cell repertoires in COVID-19. As for the study in general: The samples span acute and convalescent COVID-19 from the United States, Italy and Spain. Sources were T cells, B-cell-depleted T cells, or PBMCs; the material itself was cDNA or gDNA.

The CDR3 loop spans 17 amino acids. The trim removed 4 bases at V and 6 bases at J, leaving 14 bases unmatched. Germline CDR1 is GTSNPN and CDR2 is SVGIG (reference sequence). The participants were between about 18 and 100 years old and came from roughly 24 US areas. Cohorts were assigned according to the clinical history that participants reported. Clones were sequenced by immunoSEQ multiplex PCR, and TCRdb holds only the in-frame ones, with some missing. In the table there are 220,000 or so clones, approximately 86% of which are singletons. Sequencing was performed on PBMCs or T cells enriched from blood (not recorded which). V gene TRBV30 combines with J gene TRBJ2-2; 10 positions agree with TRBD2. The sequence was collected from a woman aged 45-65 years with acute COVID-19. In nucleotides, the CDR3 is TGTGCCTGGATCCCTGATCGGGGACTAGCGCCGGCCGGGGAGCTGTTTTTT. This translates into CAWIPDRGLAPAGELFF.